The 10 T cell receptor beta chains given below trace back to one sample, sequenced in a study of cytomegalovirus exposure and HLA in healthy donors. Use of 60 Vbeta and 13 Jbeta primers characterized the PCR. Using immunoSEQ multiplex PCR, the repertoire was profiled, and TCRdb retains in-frame clones only, with some absent. The sample carries 100,000 to 150,000 clones, roughly 79% recorded once. What was sequenced was PBMCs. The origin of the receptors is a boy aged 2 to 9 in good health and CMV-seronegative.

V gene TRBV4-3 combines with J gene TRBJ2-1, with TRBD2 matching over 10 bases. J lost 9 bases, V lost 1 base, and 9 bases had no gene match. The CDR3 loop spans 16 amino acids. CDR1 LGHNA and CDR2 YSLEER come from the germline V gene. In DNA form, the CDR3 reads TGCGCCAGCAGCCAAGGAAGAGCGGGGGGGGCGTGTGAGCAGTTCTTC. It encodes CASSQGRAGGACEQFF.

The V gene is TRBV7-8, the J gene TRBJ2-1; 7 bases align to TRBD2. Germline V gives CDR1 SGHVS, CDR2 FQNEAQ. V dropped 1 base and J dropped 2; count of bases not matched to a gene: 5. CDR3 length: 16 amino acids. This chain's CDR3 is CASSLDASGTYNEQFF. The CDR3 region has the DNA TGTGCCAGCAGCTTAGATGCTAGCGGAACCTACAATGAGCAGTTCTTC.

This clone is a singleton in its sample. The chain is built from TRBV2 and TRBJ2-1, with TRBD2 matching over 10 bases. CDR3 size: 18 residues. V lost 5 bases, J lost 0 bases, and 10 bases stayed unmatched. Per the germline V gene, CDR1 is SNHLY and CDR2 is FYNNEI. The CDR3 reads CASSRSGRVSGSYNEQFF. The CDR3 coding sequence is TGTGCCAGCAGTAGGAGCGGGAGGGTCTCCGGCTCCTACAATGAGCAGTTCTTC.

This clone has at least ten counts. The rearrangement joins TRBV6-5 to TRBJ2-7, with D perhaps matching TRBD1 (8 bases). The CDR3 covers 15 residues. Trimming removed 2 bases from V and 3 bases from J, with 14 bases in between. Germline-derived CDR1 and CDR2 are MNHEY and SVGAGI. The CDR3 coding sequence is TGTGCCAGCAGTTACAGGACAGGGAGGGACTACGAGCAGTACTTC. Amino acid sequence: CASSYRTGRDYEQYF.

This chain connects TRBV19 to TRBJ2-3, with D perhaps TRBD2 (5 bases). CDR1 and CDR2 from the germline V gene are LNHDA and SQIVND (reference sequence). V was cut by 5 bases and J by 1 base, with 16 bases left in between. The CDR3 loop spans 16 amino acids. CDR3 in DNA: TGTGCCAGTAGTGACTCGCCGGGGTTAGGCACAGATACGCAGTATTTT. It translates to CASSDSPGLGTDTQYF.

The rearrangement joins TRBV7-2 to TRBJ2-5; 13 nucleotides align to TRBD2. The V gene's germline CDR1 is SGHTA and CDR2 FQGNSA. The CDR3 totals 16 residues. The junction had 5 bases not matched to a gene; V was cut back by 5 bases and J by 2 bases. In nucleotides, the CDR3 is TGTGCCAGCAGCCCCCGACTAGCGGGGGGACAAGAGACCCAGTACTTC. Translated, it gives CASSPRLAGGQETQYF. The complete variable domain, with remaining parts taken from reference TRBV7-2 and TRBJ2-5, reads GAGVSQSPSNKVTEKGKDVELRCDPISGHTALYWYRQSLGQGLEFLIYFQGNSAPDKSGLPSDRFSAERTGGSVSTLTIQRTQQEDSAVYLCASSPRLAGGQETQYFGPGTRLLVL.

The rearrangement uses TRBV5-1 and TRBJ2-2; 8 nucleotides match TRBD1. The CDR3 has 16 residues. Trimming took 4 bases from V and 1 from J; bases not matched to a gene: 6. Germline V CDR1 and CDR2: SGHRS, YFSETQ. CDR3 bases: TGCGCCAGCAGCACCCCCGGGACAGGGAACACCGGGGAGCTGTTTTTT. Its translation is CASSTPGTGNTGELFF. Full variable domain (rest looked up from reference TRBV5-1 and TRBJ2-2): KAGVTQTPRYLIKTRGQQVTLSCSPISGHRSVSWYQQTPGQGLQFLFEYFSETQRNKGNFPGRFSGRQFSNSRSEMNVSTLELGDSALYLCASSTPGTGNTGELFFGEGSRLTVL.

The CDR3, as DNA: TGTGCCAGCAGCTGGACCGGGACAGGGGGCTTTGGGGCCAACGTCCTGACTTTC. Encoded protein: CASSWTGTGGFGANVLTF. The rearrangement joins TRBV5-6 to TRBJ2-6; TRBD1 aligns across 12 bases. CDR1 is SGHDT and CDR2 is YYEEEE in the germline V gene. With V trimmed by 3 bases and J by 3 bases, 7 bases remained unmatched. The CDR3 contains 18 residues. Full variable domain (remainder filled in from reference TRBV5-6 and TRBJ2-6): DAGVTQSPTHLIKTRGQQVTLRCSPKSGHDTVSWYQQALGQGPQFIFQYYEEEERQRGNFPDRFSGHQFPNYSSELNVNALLLGDSALYLCASSWTGTGGFGANVLTFGAGSRLTVL.

This clone has more than one count but fewer than ten. The sample has other DNA sequences that encode this CDR3 too. J is TRBJ2-1 and V is TRBV6-1, with D possibly TRBD1 on 7 matching bases. There are 14 residues in the CDR3. Germline assignment: CDR1 MNHNS and CDR2 SASEGT. With 7 bases removed from V and 8 bases from J, the gap between germline ends came to 18 bases. DNA of the CDR3: TGTGCCAGCAATATAGGAGGGGGCGCGGATGAGCAGTTCTTC. Amino acids: CASNIGGGADEQFF.

The J gene is TRBJ2-5, the V gene TRBV29-1; the match to TRBD2 covers 9 bases. Germline V CDR1 and CDR2: SQVTM, ANQGSEA. This CDR3 contains 16 residues. V lost 4 bases and J lost 3; bases outside the gene matches: 12. The CDR3 sequence is CSVGRGGATFKETQYF. In nucleotides, the CDR3 is TGCAGCGTTGGACGCGGGGGGGCAACGTTTAAAGAGACCCAGTACTTC.